One sample yielded the 16 T cell receptor beta chains listed below, sequenced in a study of identical twins. TCRdb reprocessed the 5' RACE reads via MiXCR and lists one record per CDR3 protein. The repertoire holds some 190,000 distinct CDR3 sequences, with approximately 16% as singletons. The sample also formed part of further work on T cells expressing NK-cell markers.

Sample: CD8+ T cells sorted from blood. The receptors shown here come from a woman between 18 and 29 years old in good health.

The J gene is TRBJ2-1, the V gene TRBV29-1; no clear D gene. V was clipped by 6 bases and J by 1 base, with 13 bases between them. CDR1 and CDR2 from the germline V gene are SQVTM and ANQGSEA. There are 14 residues in the CDR3. The CDR3 DNA sequence: TGCAGCGTCCCGGGCGGTGGGTCCTACAATGAGCAGTTCTTC. It specifies CSVPGGGSYNEQFF.

This clonotype was seen a handful of times. V and J are TRBV5-1 and TRBJ2-5; either TRBD1 or TRBD2 may fit D (6 bases each). V was cut by 1 base and J by 4 bases, with 14 bases left in between. The germline V gene encodes CDR1 SGHRS and CDR2 YFSETQ. The CDR3 has 15 residues. This CDR3 reads CASSLFGGRGETQYF. The CDR3 DNA is TGCGCCAGCAGCTTGTTTGGGGGGCGCGGAGAGACCCAGTACTTC. Based on the CDR3 plus reference TRBV5-1 and TRBJ2-5, the full variable domain is KAGVTQTPRYLIKTRGQQVTLSCSPISGHRSVSWYQQTPGQGLQFLFEYFSETQRNKGNFPGRFSGRQFSNSRSEMNVSTLELGDSALYLCASSLFGGRGETQYFGPGTRLLVL.

J is TRBJ2-5 and V is TRBV15; 9 bases line up with TRBD1. CDR1 and CDR2 from the germline V gene are LNHNV and YYDKDF (reference sequence). There are 15 residues in the CDR3. Losses at the gene ends were 3 bases for V and 5 bases for J; bases not matched to a gene: 7. CDR3 sequence reads: CATSRDRGPVETQYF. CDR3 bases: TGTGCCACCAGCAGGGACAGGGGCCCGGTGGAGACCCAGTACTTC.

The table lists this clonotype with a few counts. The V call is TRBV5-1, the J call TRBJ2-7; unclear D gene. V lost 0 bases and J lost 1, with 11 bases in between. In germline, CDR1 is SGHRS, CDR2 YFSETQ. This CDR3 is built from 15 residues. This CDR3 is CASSLEPGLSYEQYF. The CDR3 nucleotides are TGCGCCAGCAGCTTGGAGCCAGGCCTATCCTACGAGCAGTACTTC.

This clonotype was observed a few times. V gene TRBV7-9 combines with J gene TRBJ2-7, with TRBD2 matching 15 bases. Germline trimming cut 5 bases from V and 6 bases from J; bases unmatched to any gene: 5. Germline CDR1 and CDR2: SEHNR and FQNEAQ (reference sequence). The CDR3 is made up of 15 amino acids. CDR3 loop: CASSHGTSGRFEQYF. The CDR3 coding sequence is TGTGCCAGCAGCCACGGGACTAGCGGGAGGTTCGAGCAGTACTTC.

This clonotype showed up just a few times. V gene TRBV4-1 combines with J gene TRBJ1-4, with D perhaps TRBD1 (6 bases). This CDR3 has 18 residues. Germline CDR1 and CDR2: MGHRA and YSYEKL. V lost 2 bases, J lost 1 base, and 17 bases lay in between. The CDR3 protein is CASSQRTVGRGTNEKLFF. In nucleotides, the CDR3 is TGCGCCAGCAGCCAACGGACAGTGGGGCGGGGAACTAATGAAAAACTGTTTTTT.

This clonotype has just a few counts. The CDR3 bases are TGTGCCAGCAGTTCATTGACAGAGGGCACAGATACGCAGTATTTT. It specifies CASSSLTEGTDTQYF. V usage is TRBV6-5 and J usage is TRBJ2-3; D possibly corresponds to TRBD1 (5 bases). V was clipped by 4 bases and J by 1 base, with 12 bases between them. Germline V CDR1 and CDR2: MNHEY, SVGAGI. This CDR3 is 15 amino acids long.

This clonotype was detected only a few times. The V call is TRBV7-3, the J call TRBJ2-1, with D possibly being TRBD1 (6 bases). V lost 5 bases, J lost 0 bases, and 17 bases lay in between. This CDR3 contains 17 residues. Germline lookup yields CDR1 SGHTA and CDR2 FQGTGA. Written as DNA, the CDR3 is TGTGCCAGCAGCACCACGTCAGGGGACGACTCCTACAATGAGCAGTTCTTC. Translating gives CASSTTSGDDSYNEQFF.

This clonotype occurred a few times. The V and J genes are TRBV7-9 and TRBJ2-7, with D perhaps matching TRBD1 (6 bases). The germline gives CDR1 SEHNR, CDR2 FQNEAQ (reference sequence). The CDR3 covers 13 residues. Deletions cut 8 bases from V and 3 bases from J, with 14 bases between. CDR3 bases: TGTGCCAGCGGGGGACAAGACGTCTACGAGCAGTACTTC. This translates into CASGGQDVYEQYF.

In this sample, this clonotype turned up a few times. V and J are TRBV7-9 and TRBJ2-1, with D uncertain. The V end lost 5 bases, the J end lost 7 bases, and 6 bases lay between the germline ends. The germline CDR1 and CDR2 sequences are SEHNR and FQNEAQ (reference sequence). The CDR3 is 11 amino acids. CDR3 bases: TGTGCCAGCAGCGGATTGAATGAGCAGTTCTTC. As protein: CASSGLNEQFF.

The V call is TRBV9, the J call TRBJ2-7, with D possibly matching TRBD2 (6 bases). There are 13 residues in the CDR3. V lost 0 bases and J lost 6, with 10 bases in between. CDR1 is SGDLS and CDR2 is YYNGEE in the germline V gene. The DNA for the CDR3 is TGTGCCAGCAGCGTAGGCGGGAATAGCGAGCAGTACTTC. It codes for CASSVGGNSEQYF.

This clonotype turned up a few times. The chain combines TRBV29-1 with TRBJ1-5, with D perhaps TRBD1 (6 bases). Germline lookup yields CDR1 SQVTM and CDR2 ANQGSEA. This CDR3 comprises 14 residues. Trimming removed 0 bases from V and 14 bases from J, with 20 bases in between. The CDR3 DNA reads TGCAGCGTTGAAGAAAGTAACCGGGGCAGGGGAGAGCATTTT. Protein: CSVEESNRGRGEHF.

V is TRBV6-5 and J is TRBJ2-1, with 8 bases lining up with TRBD1. Trimming removed 4 bases from V and 10 bases from J; junction bases left unmatched: 15. Germline V lookup: CDR1 MNHEY, CDR2 SVGAGI. There are 16 residues in the CDR3. The CDR3 DNA reads as TGTGCCAGCAGTTCCCTCGGGACAGGCCCTACATGGGAGCAGTTCTTC. Protein sequence: CASSSLGTGPTWEQFF.

Details on this clonotype: The junction departs from germline at one end; a sequencing error may be responsible. This rearrangement joins TRBV11-2 to TRBJ2-3; TRBD1 aligns across 10 bases. CDR3 length equals 15 residues. From germline, CDR1 is SGHAT and CDR2 FQNNGV. The CDR3 sequence is CASSSGTGDIDTQYF. CDR3 coding DNA: TGCGCCAGCAGCTCGGGGACAGGGGATATAGATACGCAGTATTTT. The entire variable domain, with the rest obtained from reference TRBV11-2 and TRBJ2-3, is as follows: EAGVAQSPRYKIIEKRQSVAFWCNPISGHATLYWYQQILGQGPKLLIQFQNNGVVDDSQLPKDRFSAERLKGVDSTLKIQPAKLEDSAVYLCASSSGTGDIDTQYFGPGTRLTVL.

This clonotype was counted a few times. The DNA for the CDR3 is TGCAGTGCTTATTGGTGGGGGGAGGATGAGCAGTTCTTC. Residues: CSAYWWGEDEQFF. The rearrangement uses TRBV20-1 and TRBJ2-1; a weak D match, TRBD2 (6 bases). V was shortened by 5 bases and J by 8 bases, with 16 bases between the two germline ends. The CDR3 has 13 residues. Germline V gives CDR1 DFQATT, CDR2 SNEGSKA (reference sequence).

The chain is built from TRBV19 and TRBJ2-1; D is unclear. CDR3 size: 14 residues. In germline, CDR1 is LNHDA, CDR2 SQIVND (reference sequence). Trimming pared 5 bases from V and 0 bases from J, leaving 8 bases between. CDR3: CASSVGISYNEQFF. DNA of the CDR3: TGTGCCAGTAGTGTAGGTATCTCCTACAATGAGCAGTTCTTC.